The 30 T cell receptor beta chains below come from one sample, sequenced in a study of T cell changes during pregnancy in multiple sclerosis. The repertoire was sequenced with immunoSEQ multiplex PCR; TCRdb's copy has only in-frame clones and lacks some. The sample has tens of thousands of clones, about 91% seen once. Sequences were derived from peripheral blood, sampled after pregnancy. Source of these receptors: a female donor in good health, enrolled as a control in a pregnancy study.

This rearrangement joins TRBV14 to TRBJ2-1, with 11 positions matching TRBD2. Unmatched junction bases numbered 13, after V lost 3 bases and J lost 0 bases. CDR1 SGHDN and CDR2 FVKESK come from the germline V gene. The CDR3 is 20 residues long. The CDR3 DNA reads TGTGCCAGCAGCCATTTAAGGGGGACTAGCGGTTCTAGCTCCTACAATGAGCAGTTCTTC. Its protein is CASSHLRGTSGSSSYNEQFF.

The V call is TRBV5-1, the J call TRBJ1-6; a weak D match, TRBD1 (6 bases). Trimming removed 3 bases at V and 7 bases at J, with 14 bases between. Per germline, CDR1 SGHRS and CDR2 YFSETQ. CDR3 length: 15 amino acids. CDR3 amino acids: CASSWGRQENSPLHF. CDR3 nucleotide sequence: TGCGCCAGCAGCTGGGGGCGCCAAGAGAATTCACCCCTCCACTTT.

The V and J genes are TRBV13 and TRBJ1-4; TRBD1 matches at 9 bases. The CDR3 totals 15 residues. Germline loops: CDR1 PRHDT, CDR2 FYEKMQ (reference sequence). V shed 4 bases, J shed 8 bases, and the junction held 8 bases outside the gene matches. DNA for the CDR3: TGTGCCAGCAGCTCGACGGGACAGGGCTTAGAAAAACTGTTTTTT. This translates into CASSSTGQGLEKLFF.

The chain combines TRBV5-1 with TRBJ2-2, with TRBD1 as a possible D gene (6 bases). Germline V gene lookup returns CDR1 SGHRS and CDR2 YFSETQ. Trimming removed 4 bases from V and 1 base from J, with 11 bases in between. There are 15 residues in the CDR3. In nucleotides, the CDR3 is TGCGCCAGCAGCCCTGGGACACTGAACACCGGGGAGCTGTTTTTT. It yields the protein CASSPGTLNTGELFF. Filled out from reference TRBV5-1 and TRBJ2-2, the complete variable domain reads KAGVTQTPRYLIKTRGQQVTLSCSPISGHRSVSWYQQTPGQGLQFLFEYFSETQRNKGNFPGRFSGRQFSNSRSEMNVSTLELGDSALYLCASSPGTLNTGELFFGEGSRLTVL.

The chain carries TRBV7-2 and TRBJ1-4; TRBD1 agrees at 7 bases. V was pared by 5 bases and J by 13 bases, with 4 bases of the junction left unmatched. CDR1 is SGHTA, CDR2 FQGNSA, per germline. CDR3 size: 11 residues. The CDR3 loop reads CASSDTGVLFF. The CDR3 DNA sequence: TGTGCCAGCAGCGACACAGGGGTACTGTTTTTT.

The V gene is TRBV18, the J gene TRBJ2-6; 9 bases agree with TRBD1. The CDR3 is 18 amino acids. After removal of 2 bases from V and 0 bases from J, the junction contained 5 bases not matched to a gene. Germline values: CDR1 KGHSH, CDR2 LQKENI. The CDR3 region is CASSPSGQGTSGANVLTF. In DNA, the CDR3 is TGTGCCAGCTCACCATCTGGACAGGGGACCTCTGGGGCCAACGTCCTGACTTTC.

This clone was detected a few times. The genes are TRBV6-4 and TRBJ2-2; TRBD2 agrees at 9 bases. Germline CDR1 MRHNA, CDR2 SNTAGT. Losses at the gene ends were 0 bases for V and 4 bases for J; bases not matched to a gene: 0. The CDR3 sequence is 15 residues long. CDR3 DNA sequence: TGTGCCAGCAGTGACTCTAGCGGGAGCACCGGGGAGCTGTTTTTT. Amino acid sequence: CASSDSSGSTGELFF.

The V call is TRBV28, the J call TRBJ2-1; TRBD2 agrees at 11 bases. The trim removed 6 bases at V and 5 bases at J, leaving 9 bases unmatched. Germline V CDR1 and CDR2: MDHEN, SYDVKM. The CDR3 consists of 16 residues. CDR3 in amino acids: CASSAVTSGTHNEQFF. The CDR3 region has the DNA TGTGCCAGCAGCGCGGTGACTAGCGGGACCCACAATGAGCAGTTCTTC.

The rearrangement joins TRBV5-1 to TRBJ1-5; 7 nucleotides line up with TRBD1. Germline CDR1 SGHRS, CDR2 YFSETQ. The trim removed 2 bases at V and 7 bases at J, leaving 6 bases unmatched. This CDR3 comprises 14 residues. Here the CDR3 DNA reads TGCGCCAGCAGCTTTACAGGGGTTGGGCAGCCCCAGCATTTT. Translated, it gives CASSFTGVGQPQHF.

This chain uses TRBV5-1 with TRBJ1-3; possibly TRBD1 for D (6 bases). CDR3 size: 17 residues. CDR1 is SGHRS and CDR2 is YFSETQ in the germline V gene. The V and J ends lost 4 bases and 0 bases respectively, with 17 bases between them. The CDR3 region is CASSRSTGQSSGNTIYF. DNA for the CDR3: TGCGCCAGCAGCCGCTCCACCGGACAGTCCTCTGGAAACACCATATATTTT.

V usage is TRBV5-1 and J usage is TRBJ1-6; D remains unclear. Germline CDR1 reads SGHRS; CDR2 reads YFSETQ. The CDR3 consists of 15 residues. V lost 0 bases and J 14 bases, leaving 18 bases between the germline ends. CDR3 region: CASSLEGGNLSALHF. The CDR3 DNA sequence: TGCGCCAGCAGCTTGGAAGGAGGAAACCTCTCGGCCCTCCACTTT.

The chain is built from TRBV18 and TRBJ2-1; 11 bases fit TRBD1. The trim removed 6 bases at V and 5 bases at J, leaving 3 bases unmatched. The CDR3 is 14 residues long. Per germline, CDR1 KGHSH and CDR2 LQKENI. CDR3 nucleotides: TGTGCCAGCTCCTTGGGACAGGGGGACAATGAGCAGTTCTTC. It specifies CASSLGQGDNEQFF.

V usage is TRBV9 and J usage is TRBJ2-1, with TRBD1 identical over 8 bases. The germline CDR1 and CDR2 sequences are SGDLS and YYNGEE. V dropped 4 bases and J dropped 1; count of bases not matched to a gene: 16. The CDR3 has 19 residues. CDR3 in DNA: TGTGCCAGCAGCCCAGGAAAAGGGGGCGACAGGGGATCCTACAATGAGCAGTTCTTC. Amino acid sequence: CASSPGKGGDRGSYNEQFF.

V is TRBV6-5 and J is TRBJ1-2; D possibly corresponds to TRBD1 (5 bases). The CDR3 length is 14 residues. V was pared by 6 bases and J by 3 bases, with 14 bases between. Germline CDR1 MNHEY, CDR2 SVGAGI. The CDR3 sequence: CASSLRDRDYGYTF. CDR3 sequence (DNA): TGTGCCAGCAGCCTCAGGGATAGGGACTATGGCTACACCTTC.

The chain employs TRBV4-1 and TRBJ2-5; 15 nucleotides agree with TRBD2. Trimming took 4 bases from V and 11 from J; bases not matched to a gene: 11. The CDR3 has 16 amino acids. In germline, CDR1 is MGHRA, CDR2 YSYEKL. In nucleotides, the CDR3 is TGCGCCAGCAGCCCGGGGGGGACTAGCGGGAGGCTCTCGCAGTACTTC. It translates to CASSPGGTSGRLSQYF.

Concerning this clone: One end of the junction is discordant with germline, which a read error may explain. The V call is TRBV14, the J call TRBJ1-2; maybe TRBD1 (6 bases). The CDR3 covers 12 residues. CDR1 SGHDN and CDR2 FVKESK come from the germline V gene. Written as DNA, the CDR3 is TGTGCCAGCAGCTTAAACAGGGCCTGGAAAAGCTTC. Translating it yields CASSLNRAWKSF.

The V gene is TRBV6-5, the J gene TRBJ1-4; D gene ambiguous. The germline V and J ends were trimmed by 0 bases and 4 bases, with 9 bases remaining between them. Germline values: CDR1 MNHEY, CDR2 SVGAGI. CDR3 length: 15 residues. CDR3 residues: CASSYSRRGNEKLFF. CDR3 DNA: TGTGCCAGCAGTTACTCACGACGGGGTAATGAAAAACTGTTTTTT.

The genes are TRBV4-1 and TRBJ2-1; D unresolved. The germline V gene has CDR1 MGHRA and CDR2 YSYEKL. Trimming removed 1 base from V and 7 bases from J, with 5 bases in between. There are 12 residues in the CDR3. The DNA for the CDR3 is TGCGCCAGCAGCCAAGTTGAGAATGAGCAGTTCTTC. Protein: CASSQVENEQFF.

CDR3 region: CASSLLQLAGGHEQFF. The CDR3 DNA reads TGTGCCAGCAGCCTACTCCAACTAGCGGGGGGGCATGAGCAGTTCTTC. This rearrangement joins TRBV5-6 to TRBJ2-1; 13 nucleotides line up with TRBD2. Germline trimming cut 4 bases from V and 8 bases from J; bases unmatched to any gene: 9. CDR1 and CDR2 (germline): SGHDT, YYEEEE. This CDR3 is 16 amino acids long.

CDR3: CAWLPGLEGSQYF. DNA of the CDR3: TGTGCCTGGCTTCCGGGACTAGAAGGGTCCCAGTACTTC. The rearrangement joins TRBV30 to TRBJ2-7, with 8 bases that match TRBD2. Germline V gene lookup returns CDR1 GTSNPN and CDR2 SVGIG (reference sequence). V trimming: 5 bases; J trimming: 10 bases; junction bases outside the gene matches: 13. The CDR3 has 13 amino acids.

The chain recombines TRBV11-3 with TRBJ2-3; maybe TRBD2 (8 bases). The CDR3 contains 15 residues. Per germline, CDR1 SGHNT and CDR2 YENEEA. V lost 5 bases to trimming and J lost 2 bases, with 14 bases between them. The CDR3 spells CASSRQGLVTDTQYF. CDR3 DNA sequence: TGTGCCAGCAGCCGACAGGGACTAGTCACAGATACGCAGTATTTT.

The V call is TRBV5-1, the J call TRBJ2-7, with TRBD1 as a possible D gene (5 bases). V was pared by 3 bases and J by 4 bases, with 11 bases between. CDR1 and CDR2 from the germline V gene are SGHRS and YFSETQ. This CDR3 has 13 amino acids. Here the CDR3 DNA reads TGCGCCAGCAGCTATGACAGCCTTTACGAGCAGTACTTC. Translating it yields CASSYDSLYEQYF.

This chain uses TRBV7-6 with TRBJ2-1, with 14 nucleotides matching TRBD2. The V gene's germline CDR1 is SGHVS and CDR2 FNYEAQ. This CDR3 region has 15 residues. The V and J ends lost 4 bases and 7 bases, in that order; junction bases with no gene match: 3. In nucleotides, the CDR3 is TGTGCCAGCAGCTGGGGACTAGCGGGAGAAAATGAGCAGTTCTTC. It specifies CASSWGLAGENEQFF.

The V and J genes are TRBV19 and TRBJ2-6, with D possibly matching TRBD2 (5 bases). Trimming cost V 7 bases and J 0 bases, with 10 bases left between them. CDR1 and CDR2 from the germline V gene are LNHDA and SQIVND (reference sequence). The CDR3 spans 15 residues. The CDR3 sequence is CASTSGSSGANVLTF. CDR3 DNA sequence: TGTGCCAGTACCTCGGGGTCCTCTGGGGCCAACGTCCTGACTTTC.

This clone came up once. The chain is built from TRBV15 and TRBJ2-5; TRBD1 agrees at 7 bases. The CDR3 is made up of 15 amino acids. CDR1 LNHNV and CDR2 YYDKDF come from the germline V gene (reference sequence). J gave up 5 bases and V 3 bases, and 9 bases lay outside the gene matches. Here the CDR3 DNA reads TGTGCCACCAGCAGTCTACAGGGGCCCGCGGAGACCCAGTACTTC. It yields the protein CATSSLQGPAETQYF.

The J gene is TRBJ2-3, the V gene TRBV6-1; tentative D call: TRBD1 (6 bases). The CDR3 runs to 14 residues. The V gene's germline CDR1 is MNHNS and CDR2 SASEGT. V dropped 6 bases and J dropped 0 bases, with 10 bases sitting between them. CDR3 region: CASSRTASTDTQYF. CDR3 in DNA: TGTGCCAGCAGCCGGACAGCTAGCACAGATACGCAGTATTTT.

The V and J genes are TRBV19 and TRBJ2-7; 10 positions agree with TRBD2. The germline CDR1 and CDR2 sequences are LNHDA and SQIVND (reference sequence). Losses at the gene ends were 8 bases for V and 4 bases for J; bases not matched to a gene: 8. The CDR3 is 14 residues long. CDR3 DNA sequence: TGTGCCAGTGAACAGCGGGGGGGCCTGTACGAGCAGTACTTC. As protein: CASEQRGGLYEQYF.

The chain carries TRBV6-5 and TRBJ2-6; 9 bases fit TRBD2. V was pared by 4 bases and J by 4 bases, with 5 bases of the junction left unmatched. Germline V gene sequence: CDR1 MNHEY, CDR2 SVGAGI. This CDR3 has 16 residues. CDR3 loop: CASSSSGVAGANVLTF. CDR3 coding DNA: TGTGCCAGCAGTTCTAGCGGGGTAGCGGGGGCCAACGTCCTGACTTTC.

The chain recombines TRBV7-9 with TRBJ1-5; D possibly corresponds to TRBD1 (5 bases). The CDR3 runs to 13 residues. V dropped 3 bases and J dropped 6 bases, with 9 bases sitting between them. CDR1 is SEHNR, CDR2 FQNEAQ, per germline (reference sequence). This CDR3 reads CASSFWGGQPQHF. Written as DNA, the CDR3 is TGTGCCAGCAGCTTCTGGGGGGGTCAGCCCCAGCATTTT.

V gene TRBV7-2 combines with J gene TRBJ1-3; no reliable D call. V was trimmed by 5 bases and J by 0 bases, leaving 11 bases between them. Germline values: CDR1 SGHTA, CDR2 FQGNSA. The CDR3 extends over 15 amino acids. Here the CDR3 DNA reads TGTGCCAGCAGCACCTATTCCGGCTCTGGAAACACCATATATTTT. This translates into CASSTYSGSGNTIYF.